Listed here are 4 T cell receptor beta chains from one sample, sequenced in a study of cytomegalovirus exposure and HLA in healthy donors. Use of 60 Vbeta and 13 Jbeta primers characterized the PCR. Measured with immunoSEQ multiplex PCR; TCRdb has only the in-frame clones, and not every one. The data contain 120,000 to 150,000 clones, roughly 80% of them singletons. The sample comprised PBMCs. Receptors originate from a male donor in good health and CMV-seronegative.

The chain joins TRBV5-8 to TRBJ2-3; TRBD1 matches at 11 bases. Germline V gives CDR1 SGHTS, CDR2 YDEGEE. The CDR3 contains 16 residues. Trimming took 3 bases from V and 1 from J; bases not matched to a gene: 4. CDR3 bases: TGTGCCAGCAGCTCAGGACAGGGGGCGCGCACAGATACGCAGTATTTT. Residues: CASSSGQGARTDTQYF.

The chain links TRBV27 to TRBJ1-3; 9 nucleotides agree with TRBD1. Germline CDR1 MNHEY, CDR2 SMNVEV (reference sequence). There are 15 residues in the CDR3. V was pared by 6 bases and J by 4 bases, with 7 bases of the junction left unmatched. CDR3 sequence (DNA): TGTGCCAGCAGACGCTGGGGACAGGGAGGAAACACCATATATTTT. It encodes CASRRWGQGGNTIYF.

This clone appeared a few times. The V and J genes are TRBV11-1 and TRBJ2-1; TRBD2 matches at 10 bases. This CDR3 spans 16 amino acids. V lost 5 bases and J lost 6; bases outside the gene matches: 10. Germline loops: CDR1 SGHAT, CDR2 FQDESV (reference sequence). CDR3 sequence: CASSLRPAGGLNEQFF. CDR3 DNA sequence: TGTGCCAGCAGCCTTCGCCCAGCGGGGGGGCTCAATGAGCAGTTCTTC.

The chain employs TRBV29-1 and TRBJ1-1; possible D gene TRBD1, 5 bases. The CDR3 spans 14 residues. Germline V CDR1 and CDR2: SQVTM, ANQGSEA. The V end was cut by 4 bases, the J end by 1 base, with 13 bases between. The DNA of the CDR3 is TGCAGCGTTGTATACGTCGGACAGAACACTGAAGCTTTCTTT. As protein: CSVVYVGQNTEAFF.